The 2 T cell receptor beta chains below come from one sample, sequenced in a study of shared clonotypes between healthy human individuals. Profiled with immunoSEQ multiplex PCR; TCRdb holds only in-frame clones, not every one. The data hold hundreds of thousands of clones, with roughly 79% observed a single time. The sample taken for sequencing was PBMCs. These receptors came from a middle-aged woman in good health. Some clones in this sample may be carry-over from other donors' samples.

This clone was recorded only once. The chain has TRBV23-1 and TRBJ1-1; D may be TRBD1 (6 bases). TRBV23-1 is an ORF for which the function is uncertain. The CDR3 spans 14 residues. Trimming removed 2 bases at V and 4 bases at J, with 11 bases between. The CDR3 DNA is TGCGCCAGCAGTCAAGCGGACAGTATCACTGAAGCTTTCTTT. Its protein product is CASSQADSITEAFF.

V is TRBV30 and J is TRBJ1-3, with 7 positions matching TRBD1. Germline-derived CDR1 and CDR2 are GTSNPN and SVGIG (reference sequence). CDR3 size: 16 residues. Germline trimming cut 1 base from V and 0 bases from J; bases unmatched to any gene: 6. CDR3 in DNA: TGTGCCTGGAGTGCCCGGGACAGTCGCTCTGGAAACACCATATATTTT. This translates into CAWSARDSRSGNTIYF.